This T cell receptor (beta chain) stems from a study of blood T cell repertoires in COVID-19. The trim removed 3 bases at V and 0 bases at J, leaving 5 bases unmatched. CDR1 is MNHNS, CDR2 SASEGT, per germline. The CDR3 is 17 residues long. Generated by immunoSEQ multiplex PCR, the TCRdb table keeps only in-frame clones and is missing some. The sample shows 140,000 or so clones, 70% to 80% of them seen only once. This clone was seen just once. This clonotype was sampled from a man in his fifties with acute or convalescent COVID-19. The J gene is TRBJ1-3, the V gene TRBV6-1; TRBD1 matches 10 bases. Material for sequencing was peripheral blood. In DNA, the CDR3 is TGTGCCAGCAGTGACCCGGGACAGGGGCCCTCTGGAAACACCATATATTTT. Residues: CASSDPGQGPSGNTIYF.